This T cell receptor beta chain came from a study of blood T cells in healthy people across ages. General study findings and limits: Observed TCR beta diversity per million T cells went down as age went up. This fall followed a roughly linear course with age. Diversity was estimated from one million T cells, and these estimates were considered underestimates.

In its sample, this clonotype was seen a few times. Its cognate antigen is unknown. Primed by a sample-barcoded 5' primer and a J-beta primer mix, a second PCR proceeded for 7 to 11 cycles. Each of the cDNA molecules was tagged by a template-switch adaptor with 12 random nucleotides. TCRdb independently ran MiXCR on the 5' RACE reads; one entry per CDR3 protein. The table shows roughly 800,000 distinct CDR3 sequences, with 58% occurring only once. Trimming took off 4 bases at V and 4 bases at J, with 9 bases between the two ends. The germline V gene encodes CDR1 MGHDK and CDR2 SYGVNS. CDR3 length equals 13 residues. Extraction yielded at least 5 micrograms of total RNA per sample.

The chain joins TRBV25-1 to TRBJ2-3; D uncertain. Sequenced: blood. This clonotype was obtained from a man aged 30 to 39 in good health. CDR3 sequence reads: CASSGGHADTQYF. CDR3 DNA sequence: TGTGCCAGCAGTGGAGGCCATGCAGATACGCAGTATTTT.